These 17 T cell receptor beta chains were sequenced from one sample in a study of OX40 agonist ivuxolimab in advanced cancers. Clones were read by immunoSEQ multiplex PCR, and TCRdb kept only the in-frame ones, dropping some. The table includes approximately 20,000 clones, around four fifths detected once. Sequenced here: CD4+ or CD8+ T cells sorted from blood, sampled in a trial of the OX40 agonist ivuxolimab. The origin of the receptors is an adult with an advanced solid tumor such as melanoma, head and neck, liver or kidney cancer.

The chain joins TRBV28 to TRBJ2-1; TRBD2 is a possible D gene (5 bases). This CDR3 has 15 amino acids. With 11 bases removed from V and 0 bases from J, the gap between germline ends came to 17 bases. Germline CDR1 MDHEN, CDR2 SYDVKM. CDR3 coding DNA: TGTGCCGCGGGCCTGAGGACCCGCTCCTACAATGAGCAGTTCTTC. This sequence encodes CAAGLRTRSYNEQFF. The whole variable domain, remainder taken from reference TRBV28 and TRBJ2-1, is DVKVTQSSRYLVKRTGEKVFLECVQDMDHENMFWYRQDPGLGLRLIYFSYDVKMKEKGDIPEGYSVSREKKERFSLILESASTNQTSMYLCAAGLRTRSYNEQFFGPGTRLTVL.

This clone was found once. V is TRBV5-4 and J is TRBJ2-7, with no clear D. The CDR3 runs 14 residues. Deletions cut 4 bases from V and 5 bases from J, with 16 bases between. Germline CDR1 and CDR2: SGHNT and YYREEE (reference sequence). Here the CDR3 DNA reads TGTGCCAGCAGCGGGATTGGGAATGAGGACGAGCAGTACTTC. As protein: CASSGIGNEDEQYF.

V usage is TRBV5-5 and J usage is TRBJ2-3; TRBD1 matches at 9 bases. The CDR3 totals 16 residues. Germline loops: CDR1 SGHKS, CDR2 YYEKEE (reference sequence). Trimming cost V 2 bases and J 4 bases; bases outside gene matches: 8. CDR3 in DNA: TGTGCCAGCAGCTTAACTCTCACAGGGGGCGCAGATACGCAGTATTTT. It translates to CASSLTLTGGADTQYF.

The V gene is TRBV11-2, the J gene TRBJ2-1; D is possibly TRBD2 (7 bases). V was trimmed by 6 bases and J by 2 bases, leaving 17 bases between them. From germline, CDR1 is SGHAT and CDR2 FQNNGV. This CDR3 region has 16 residues. CDR3 loop: CASSSVGGPAYNEQFF. In DNA, the CDR3 is TGTGCCAGCAGTTCAGTGGGGGGGCCCGCCTACAATGAGCAGTTCTTC.

The V and J genes are TRBV5-6 and TRBJ1-2, with D hard to call. The CDR3 is made up of 12 amino acids. V dropped 1 base and J dropped 4 bases, with 5 bases sitting between them. From germline, CDR1 is SGHDT and CDR2 YYEEEE. The DNA for the CDR3 is TGTGCCAGCAGCTTGAACAGCTATGGCTACACCTTC. Its protein is CASSLNSYGYTF. The full variable domain, with the rest looked up from reference TRBV5-6 and TRBJ1-2, is DAGVTQSPTHLIKTRGQQVTLRCSPKSGHDTVSWYQQALGQGPQFIFQYYEEEERQRGNFPDRFSGHQFPNYSSELNVNALLLGDSALYLCASSLNSYGYTFGSGTRLTVV.

V and J are TRBV11-2 and TRBJ1-3; D remains unclear. The CDR3 sequence is 14 residues long. Germline values: CDR1 SGHAT, CDR2 FQNNGV. V lost 2 bases to trimming and J lost 4 bases, with 9 bases between them. The CDR3 here is CASSLSGSGNTIYF. The CDR3 nucleotides are TGTGCCAGCAGCTTAAGCGGATCCGGAAACACCATATATTTT. Combining the CDR3 with reference TRBV11-2 and TRBJ1-3 gives the whole variable domain EAGVAQSPRYKIIEKRQSVAFWCNPISGHATLYWYQQILGQGPKLLIQFQNNGVVDDSQLPKDRFSAERLKGVDSTLKIQPAKLEDSAVYLCASSLSGSGNTIYFGEGSWLTVV.

The V gene is TRBV6-5, the J gene TRBJ2-2; 11 nucleotides line up with TRBD2. CDR3 length: 15 residues. Germline V gene sequence: CDR1 MNHEY, CDR2 SVGAGI. Trimming took 4 bases from V and 3 from J; bases not matched to a gene: 1. The CDR3 bases are TGTGCCAGCAGTTTAGCGGGAGGGGACACCGGGGAGCTGTTTTTT. The encoded protein is CASSLAGGDTGELFF.

This clone was picked up a small number of times. Other DNA variants within this sample encode the same CDR3. The J gene is TRBJ2-5, the V gene TRBV7-2; D unclear. Germline loops: CDR1 SGHTA, CDR2 FQGNSA. The CDR3 is made up of 12 amino acids. Trimming cost V 2 bases and J 5 bases, with 6 bases left between them. The CDR3 DNA follows: TGTGCCAGCAGCTTATCAGTGGAGACCCAGTACTTC. This sequence encodes CASSLSVETQYF.

CDR3 DNA: TGTGCCAGCAGCTTGGGCGGGAGAAGCACAGATACGCAGTATTTT. This gives the protein CASSLGGRSTDTQYF. The genes are TRBV7-6 and TRBJ2-3, with 7 positions matching TRBD2. CDR3 size: 15 residues. Per germline, CDR1 SGHVS and CDR2 FNYEAQ. Losses at the gene ends were 3 bases for V and 0 bases for J; bases not matched to a gene: 3.

The chain couples TRBV28 to TRBJ1-2, with a weak D call TRBD1 (6 bases). The CDR3 contains 13 residues. Looked up from germline, CDR1 is MDHEN and CDR2 is SYDVKM. Trimming shortened V by 3 bases and J by 8 bases, and 13 bases separated the two germline ends. As DNA, the CDR3 is TGTGCCAGCAGTTTTCCAGGGGCGCAAGGCTACACCTTC. It translates to CASSFPGAQGYTF.

The rearrangement joins TRBV7-2 to TRBJ2-5; the match to TRBD2 covers 11 bases. CDR3 length: 17 residues. Germline assignment: CDR1 SGHTA and CDR2 FQGNSA. With 3 bases clipped from V and 2 bases from J, the junction kept 8 bases outside the gene matches. The DNA for the CDR3 is TGTGCCAGCAGCTTTTTACCCGGGACTAGCGGACAAGAGACCCAGTACTTC. Protein product: CASSFLPGTSGQETQYF.

The gene calls are TRBV9 and TRBJ1-3; D call uncertain. V shed 0 bases and J shed 0 bases, with 10 bases lying between them. CDR3 length: 16 residues. Germline CDR1 and CDR2: SGDLS and YYNGEE. CDR3 sequence: CASSVVPEHSGNTIYF. DNA of the CDR3: TGTGCCAGCAGCGTAGTCCCGGAGCACTCTGGAAACACCATATATTTT. The full variable domain, completed using reference TRBV9 and TRBJ1-3, is DSGVTQTPKHLITATGQRVTLRCSPRSGDLSVYWYQQSLDQGLQFLIQYYNGEERAKGNILERFSAQQFPDLHSELNLSSLELGDSALYFCASSVVPEHSGNTIYFGEGSWLTVV.

The chain recombines TRBV28 with TRBJ1-4; TRBD1 aligns across 9 bases. The CDR3 covers 15 residues. CDR1 is MDHEN and CDR2 is SYDVKM in the germline V gene. Unmatched junction bases numbered 8, after V lost 5 bases and J lost 7 bases. CDR3 sequence (DNA): TGTGCCAGCAGTCCAACAGGGGGCCGGGGTGAAAAACTGTTTTTT. Translating gives CASSPTGGRGEKLFF. The variable domain in full, with the rest retrieved from reference TRBV28 and TRBJ1-4, is DVKVTQSSRYLVKRTGEKVFLECVQDMDHENMFWYRQDPGLGLRLIYFSYDVKMKEKGDIPEGYSVSREKKERFSLILESASTNQTSMYLCASSPTGGRGEKLFFGSGTQLSVL.

The chain uses TRBV4-2 and TRBJ2-1, with 9 nucleotides matching TRBD2. J gave up 5 bases and V 0 bases, and 11 bases lay outside the gene matches. This CDR3 spans 18 amino acids. The V gene's germline CDR1 is LGHNA and CDR2 YNFKEQ. The CDR3 is CASSQEAVGVAGDNEQFF. CDR3 sequence (DNA): TGTGCCAGCAGCCAAGAAGCGGTGGGGGTAGCGGGAGACAATGAGCAGTTCTTC.

This CDR3 is CASSYRGSTDTQYF. Written as DNA, the CDR3 is TGCGCCAGCAGTTACAGGGGAAGCACAGATACGCAGTATTTT. V usage is TRBV5-1 and J usage is TRBJ2-3, with 7 bases aligning to TRBD1. CDR1 is SGHRS, CDR2 YFSETQ, per germline. V dropped 5 bases and J dropped 0; count of bases not matched to a gene: 3. This CDR3 comprises 14 residues. Filled out from reference TRBV5-1 and TRBJ2-3, the complete variable domain reads KAGVTQTPRYLIKTRGQQVTLSCSPISGHRSVSWYQQTPGQGLQFLFEYFSETQRNKGNFPGRFSGRQFSNSRSEMNVSTLELGDSALYLCASSYRGSTDTQYFGPGTRLTVL.

The chain links TRBV5-4 to TRBJ1-5; 8 bases line up with TRBD1. Looked up from germline, CDR1 is SGHNT and CDR2 is YYREEE (reference sequence). CDR3 length: 15 amino acids. J gave up 6 bases and V 4 bases, and 9 bases lay outside the gene matches. The CDR3 protein is CASSLGGQGGQPQHF. DNA for the CDR3: TGTGCCAGCAGCCTGGGCGGACAGGGAGGTCAGCCCCAGCATTTT.

About this clone itself: The sample contains more than one DNA sequence encoding this CDR3. V gene TRBV27 combines with J gene TRBJ2-2; TRBD2 agrees at 12 bases. This CDR3 spans 15 amino acids. J was trimmed by 7 bases and V by 4 bases; bases with no gene match: 4. Germline CDR1 reads MNHEY; CDR2 reads SMNVEV (reference sequence). DNA of the CDR3: TGTGCCAGCAGTTCCCTAGCGGGAGGGGGCGGGGAGCTGTTTTTT. This sequence encodes CASSSLAGGGGELFF.